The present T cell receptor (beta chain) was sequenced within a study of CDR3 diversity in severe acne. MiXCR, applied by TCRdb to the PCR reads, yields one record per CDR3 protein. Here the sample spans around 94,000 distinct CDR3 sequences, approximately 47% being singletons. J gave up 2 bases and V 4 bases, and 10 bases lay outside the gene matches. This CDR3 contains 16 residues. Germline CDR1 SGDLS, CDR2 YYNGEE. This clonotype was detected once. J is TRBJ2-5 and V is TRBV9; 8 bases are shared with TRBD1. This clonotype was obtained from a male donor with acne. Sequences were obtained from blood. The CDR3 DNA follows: TGTGCCAGCAGCCCACCGGACAGGGCGTCTCAAGAGACCCAGTACTTC. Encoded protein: CASSPPDRASQETQYF.